This paragraph covers one T cell receptor (beta chain) sequence. Produced via immunoSEQ multiplex PCR; TCRdb's table is partial and in-frame only. The table includes over 55,000 clones, about 85% detected once. The sample is drawn from a study of blood T cell repertoires in COVID-19. Across the study: Italy, Spain and the United States were the sources of the convalescent and acute COVID-19 samples.

The TCR comes from a woman aged 80 or older with COVID-19, enrolled during active disease. Input material: peripheral blood.

Here the CDR3 DNA reads TGTGCCAGCAGTTCGGGGACAGCGAACACCGGGGAGCTGTTTTTT. Translation: CASSSGTANTGELFF. The chain uses TRBV6-6 and TRBJ2-2; 7 positions agree with TRBD1. Germline assignment: CDR1 MNHNY and CDR2 SVGAGI (reference sequence). The V segment lost 4 bases and the J segment 0 bases; nucleotides outside the gene matches: 2. The CDR3 extends over 15 amino acids.